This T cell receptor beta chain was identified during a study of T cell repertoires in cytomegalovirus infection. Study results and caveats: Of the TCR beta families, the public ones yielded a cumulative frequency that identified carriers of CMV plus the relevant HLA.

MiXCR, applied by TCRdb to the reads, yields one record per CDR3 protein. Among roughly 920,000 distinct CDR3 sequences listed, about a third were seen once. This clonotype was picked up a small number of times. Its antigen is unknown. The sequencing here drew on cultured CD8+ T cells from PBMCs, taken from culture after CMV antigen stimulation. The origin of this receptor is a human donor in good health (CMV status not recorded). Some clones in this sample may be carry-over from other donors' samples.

Here the CDR3 reads CASSQEDGGSYEQYF. The CDR3 region has the DNA TGTGCCAGCAGCCAAGAGGACGGGGGTTCCTACGAGCAGTACTTC. The V call is TRBV4-2, the J call TRBJ2-7, with a weak D call TRBD2 (6 bases). CDR3 length: 15 residues. The V and J ends lost 0 bases and 1 base respectively, with 10 bases between them. In germline, CDR1 is LGHNA, CDR2 YNFKEQ.